This is a list of T cell receptor beta chains from one sample in a study of control samples from healthy donors and cancer patients. Measured with immunoSEQ multiplex PCR; TCRdb has only the in-frame clones, and not every one. The table lists about 160,000 clones, roughly 90% of them singletons. The sequenced sample consisted of blood. The receptors come from a man aged 25-45 years in good health. Each CDR3 is given with its conserved first and last residue. A D gene is named only where the DNA matches it firmly. Not every row has a clone size; where given, it reads once, few, many or a size class.

TGTGCCAGCAGCCTGGACTACGAGCAGTACTTC	CASSLDYEQYF	NA	NA	TRBV7-9	TRBJ2-7
TGTGCCAGCAGTCTCTCCAGGGGGAACTATGGCTACACCTTC	CASSLSRGNYGYTF	NA	TRBD1	TRBV7-9	TRBJ1-2
TGTGCCAGCAGCCAAATGGACTATGGCTACACCTTC	CASSQMDYGYTF	once	NA	TRBV6-5	TRBJ1-2
TGTGCCAGTAGTATTTCCCTCAGGGGGATGAGCAATCAGCCCCAGCATTTT	CASSISLRGMSNQPQHF	NA	TRBD1	TRBV19	TRBJ1-5
TGTGCCAGCAGCTTCCCTTTGAGCAGCTCGAACACCGGGGAGCTGTTTTTT	CASSFPLSSSNTGELFF	NA	NA	TRBV7-2	TRBJ2-2
TGTGCCAGCAAGAGGGGATCGAACACCGGGGAGCTGTTTTTT	CASKRGSNTGELFF	NA	NA	TRBV6-5	TRBJ2-2
TGTGCCAGCTCACCGCCAGGATCAAGGTACAATGAGCAGTTCTTC	CASSPPGSRYNEQFF	NA	NA	TRBV18	TRBJ2-1
TGTGCCAGCAGACCCCCGACAGGTGGGAGGCATGGCTACACCTTC	CASRPPTGGRHGYTF	NA	NA	TRBV28	TRBJ1-2
TGTGCCAGCAGCAAAGGACAGTACACCGGGGAGCTGTTTTTT	CASSKGQYTGELFF	NA	NA	TRBV11-3	TRBJ2-2
TGTGCCAGCAGTCTCATCCGCGCCGGGGGGAACTATGGCTACACCTTC	CASSLIRAGGNYGYTF	NA	NA	TRBV28	TRBJ1-2
TGTGCCAGCAGCTCTTTGGGACCCTATGGCTACACCTTC	CASSSLGPYGYTF	NA	NA	TRBV11-2	TRBJ1-2
TGTGCCACAAACCGGGACCCGGGAGGCTATGGCTACACCTTC	CATNRDPGGYGYTF	NA	NA	TRBV25-1	TRBJ1-2
TGTGCCAGCCGACAGGGAGTGAACACTGAAGCTTTCTTT	CASRQGVNTEAFF	NA	TRBD1	TRBV2	TRBJ1-1
TGTGCCAGCAGCTCTCGACAGGGTCCCTACGAGCAGTACTTC	CASSSRQGPYEQYF	NA	TRBD1	TRBV7-2	TRBJ2-7
TGTGCCAGTACCGACAGTGAAAAACTGTTTTTT	CASTDSEKLFF	NA	NA	TRBV19	TRBJ1-4
TGTGCCAGCAGCTTATTCCGGGATAATAGCAATCAGCCCCAGCATTTT	CASSLFRDNSNQPQHF	NA	NA	TRBV7-7	TRBJ1-5
TGTGCCGTCAAGGGGAGGTCTGCAGCTGGTGGCTACACCTTC	CAVKGRSAAGGYTF	NA	NA	TRBV28	TRBJ1-2
TGTGCCAGCAGCCGCCGAACGACCGAGCCGAACACTGAAGCTTTCTTT	CASSRRTTEPNTEAFF	NA	NA	TRBV3-1/TRBV3-2	TRBJ1-1
TGCGCCAGCAGCCAAGATTTTGGTTTTAAAAAACTGTTTTTT	CASSQDFGFKKLFF	NA	NA	TRBV4-3	TRBJ1-4
TGTGCCAGCAGCCAAGAAGACAGGGGGAACACCATATATTTT	CASSQEDRGNTIYF	NA	TRBD1	TRBV4-2	TRBJ1-3
TGTGCCAGCAGCCAAGAAGGGCCACATGCAACTAATGAAAAACTGTTTTTT	CASSQEGPHATNEKLFF	NA	NA	TRBV4-2	TRBJ1-4
TGTGCCAGCAGCGTAGGGGGACAGGGGGGCCACGAGCAGTACTTC	CASSVGGQGGHEQYF	NA	TRBD1	TRBV9	TRBJ2-7
TGTGCCAGCAGCCCGAGACAGGGTAATGAAAAACTGTTTTTT	CASSPRQGNEKLFF	NA	TRBD1	TRBV3-1/TRBV3-2	TRBJ1-4
TGTGCCAGCTCACCTGGACAGGGGGTATGGACAGATACGCAGTATTTT	CASSPGQGVWTDTQYF	NA	TRBD1	TRBV18	TRBJ2-3
TGTGCCACCAGCAGTGCTCGGGGGACTGAAGCTTTCTTT	CATSSARGTEAFF	NA	NA	TRBV15	TRBJ1-1
TGTGCCAGCTCACACGGACAGGGGGCGAGGGCTTTCTTT	CASSHGQGARAFF	NA	TRBD1	TRBV18	TRBJ1-1
TGTGCCAGCAGCCTCAGTATATCTGGAAACACCATATATTTT	CASSLSISGNTIYF	NA	NA	TRBV7-2	TRBJ1-3
TGTGCCAGCAGCTTCCAGGTAACTTCACCCCTCCACTTT	CASSFQVTSPLHF	NA	NA	TRBV5-6	TRBJ1-6
TGTGCCAGCAGCCCCCGAGGGGCGGCTTGGACCTTC	CASSPRGAAWTF	NA	NA	TRBV11-1	TRBJ1-2
TGTGCCAGCAGTCCTCGTGGGGATGCATTCACAGATACGCAGTATTTT	CASSPRGDAFTDTQYF	NA	NA	TRBV6-4	TRBJ2-3
TGTGCCAGCATCAGCGTTGGAAATGAGCAGTTCTTC	CASISVGNEQFF	NA	NA	TRBV28	TRBJ2-1
TGTGCCAGCAGCCCGACAGGGGGGTCTTCCCCCCTCCACTTT	CASSPTGGSSPLHF	NA	TRBD1	TRBV14	TRBJ1-6
TGTGCCAGCAGGACAGAGAGCAATCAGCCCCAGCATTTT	CASRTESNQPQHF	NA	NA	TRBV6-6	TRBJ1-5
TGTGCCAGCTCACCCACCGGAGATACGCAGTATTTT	CASSPTGDTQYF	NA	NA	TRBV18	TRBJ2-3
TGTGCCAGCAGCTTATCCAGTCAAGAGACCCAGTACTTC	CASSLSSQETQYF	NA	NA	TRBV11-3	TRBJ2-5
TGTGCCAGCAGCCCTAGCGGGGGGGCCTACAATGAGCAGTTCTTC	CASSPSGGAYNEQFF	NA	TRBD2	TRBV9	TRBJ2-1
TGTGCCAGCTCACCACCGGAATCCTTGGGCAGGGGGAAGGACGGCTACACCTTC	CASSPPESLGRGKDGYTF	NA	TRBD1	TRBV18	TRBJ1-2
TGTGCCAGCAGTTCGCGGCCGAGTACGGAGAGAGGCTACACCTTC	CASSSRPSTERGYTF	NA	NA	TRBV6-5	TRBJ1-2
TGTGCCAGCAGCCCTATAAGCGGGACGGCTTTGAACACTGAAGCTTTCTTT	CASSPISGTALNTEAFF	NA	NA	TRBV28	TRBJ1-1
TGTGCCAGCAGCTTAGATAAACAGGGGGGCGGCTACACCTTC	CASSLDKQGGGYTF	few	TRBD1	TRBV7-9	TRBJ1-2
TGTGCCAGCAGCCCCTCAGAACCGGGACAGCCACAAGAGACCCAGTACTTC	CASSPSEPGQPQETQYF	NA	TRBD1	TRBV3-1/TRBV3-2	TRBJ2-5
TGTGCCAGCAGGCGGGATAACACCGGGGAGCTGTTTTTT	CASRRDNTGELFF	NA	NA	TRBV11-1	TRBJ2-2
TGTGCCAGCAGTTCCGCGGGAAATCAGCCCCAGCATTTT	CASSSAGNQPQHF	NA	NA	TRBV28	TRBJ1-5
TGTGCCAGCAGTTCGACTAGCGGGAGCACAGATACGCAGTATTTT	CASSSTSGSTDTQYF	once	TRBD2	TRBV6-2/TRBV6-3	TRBJ2-3
TGTGCCAGCTCACCTCAGCGACTAGCAGGAAATGAGCAGTTCTTC	CASSPQRLAGNEQFF	NA	TRBD2	TRBV18	TRBJ2-1
TGCGCCAGCAGCTCTGGGACTAGCGGGGCAGAGACCCAGTACTTC	CASSSGTSGAETQYF	NA	TRBD2	TRBV5-1	TRBJ2-5
TGTGCCAGCTCACCCGCGGGCAACACTGAAGCTTTCTTT	CASSPAGNTEAFF	once	NA	TRBV18	TRBJ1-1
TGTGCCAGCAAGGGTGAGCCGGCCTTCGAGCAGTACTTC	CASKGEPAFEQYF	NA	NA	TRBV6-6	TRBJ2-7